The clone carrying this T cell receptor beta chain has only a few counts. The data were taken from a study of cytomegalovirus exposure and HLA in healthy donors. Study-level background: Among 398 genotyped donors, about 80% fell in the Caucasian-associated ancestry cluster.

Germline V lookup: CDR1 MNHNS, CDR2 SASEGT. CDR3 length: 14 amino acids. Germline trimming cut 8 bases from V and 1 base from J; bases unmatched to any gene: 4. Use of 60 Vbeta and 13 Jbeta primers characterized the PCR. Data came from immunoSEQ multiplex PCR; TCRdb stores just in-frame clones and leaves some out. The sample gives about 190,000 clones, more than 75% of which show up once; approximately 1.7% is in the top ten. The receptor comes from a woman under 30 in good health and CMV-seronegative. This sequence joins TRBV6-1 and TRBJ2-1, with 8 bases that match TRBD1. The sample was PBMCs. CDR3 sequence: CASADRESYNEQFF. In nucleotides, the CDR3 is TGTGCCAGCGCGGACAGGGAGTCCTACAATGAGCAGTTCTTC.